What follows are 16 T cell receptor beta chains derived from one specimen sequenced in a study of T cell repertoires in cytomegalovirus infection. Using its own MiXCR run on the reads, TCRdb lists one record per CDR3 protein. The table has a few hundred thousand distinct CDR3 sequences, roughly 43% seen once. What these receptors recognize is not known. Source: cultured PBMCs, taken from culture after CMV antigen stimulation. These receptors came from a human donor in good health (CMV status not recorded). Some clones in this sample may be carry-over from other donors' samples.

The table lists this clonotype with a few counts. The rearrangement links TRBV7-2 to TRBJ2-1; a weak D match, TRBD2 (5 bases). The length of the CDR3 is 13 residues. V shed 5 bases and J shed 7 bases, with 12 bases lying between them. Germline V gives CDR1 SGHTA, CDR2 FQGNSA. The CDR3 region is CASSHRDVNEQFF. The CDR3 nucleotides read TGTGCCAGCAGCCATCGGGATGTTAATGAGCAGTTCTTC. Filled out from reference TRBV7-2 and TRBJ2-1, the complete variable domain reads GAGVSQSPSNKVTEKGKDVELRCDPISGHTALYWYRQSLGQGLEFLIYFQGNSAPDKSGLPSDRFSAERTGGSVSTLTIQRTQQEDSAVYLCASSHRDVNEQFFGPGTRLTVL.

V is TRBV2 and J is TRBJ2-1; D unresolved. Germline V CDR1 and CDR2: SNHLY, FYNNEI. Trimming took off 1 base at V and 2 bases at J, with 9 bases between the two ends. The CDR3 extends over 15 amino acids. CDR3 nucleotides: TGTGCCAGCAGTGAAGACGGGCTAGCCTACAATGAGCAGTTCTTC. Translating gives CASSEDGLAYNEQFF.

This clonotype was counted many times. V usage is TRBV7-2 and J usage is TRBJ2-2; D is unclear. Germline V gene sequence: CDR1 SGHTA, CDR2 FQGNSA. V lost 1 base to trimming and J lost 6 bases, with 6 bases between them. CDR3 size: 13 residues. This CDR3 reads CASSLGGAGELFF. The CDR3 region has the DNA TGTGCCAGCAGCTTAGGCGGAGCCGGGGAGCTGTTTTTT.

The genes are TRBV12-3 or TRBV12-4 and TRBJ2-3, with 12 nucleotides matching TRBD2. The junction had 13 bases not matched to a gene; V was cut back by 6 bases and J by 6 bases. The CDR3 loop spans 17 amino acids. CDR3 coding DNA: TGTGCCAGCAGCCTGGCGCTAGCGGGAGGGCTCGGGGATACGCAGTATTTT. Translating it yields CASSLALAGGLGDTQYF.

In DNA, the CDR3 is TGTGCCAGCAGTTTTCTTAACGAGCAGTACTTC. Amino acid sequence: CASSFLNEQYF. V and J are TRBV12-3 or TRBV12-4 and TRBJ2-7, with D uncertain. Trimming pared 3 bases from V and 5 bases from J, leaving 5 bases between. The CDR3 has 11 residues.

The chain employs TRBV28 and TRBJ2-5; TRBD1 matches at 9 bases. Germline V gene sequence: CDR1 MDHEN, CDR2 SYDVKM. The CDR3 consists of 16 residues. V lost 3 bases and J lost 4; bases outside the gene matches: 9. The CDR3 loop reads CASSLLLLTGGETQYF. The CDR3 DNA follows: TGTGCCAGCAGTTTGCTACTCTTGACAGGGGGAGAGACCCAGTACTTC.

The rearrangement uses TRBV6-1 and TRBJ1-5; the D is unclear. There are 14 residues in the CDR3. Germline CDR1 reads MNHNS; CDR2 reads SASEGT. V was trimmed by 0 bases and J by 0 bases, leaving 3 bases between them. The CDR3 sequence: CASSEAFSNQPQHF. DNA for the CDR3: TGTGCCAGCAGTGAAGCATTTAGCAATCAGCCCCAGCATTTT.

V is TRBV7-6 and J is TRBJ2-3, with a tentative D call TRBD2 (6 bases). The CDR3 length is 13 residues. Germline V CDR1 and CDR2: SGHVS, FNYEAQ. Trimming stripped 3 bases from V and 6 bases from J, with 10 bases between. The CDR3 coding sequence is TGTGCCAGCAGCTTCGGGAGTGGGGATACGCAGTATTTT. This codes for CASSFGSGDTQYF.

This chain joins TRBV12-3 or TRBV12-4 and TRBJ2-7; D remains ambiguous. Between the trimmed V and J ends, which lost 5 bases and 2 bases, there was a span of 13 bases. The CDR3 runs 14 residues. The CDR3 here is CASSLLAAPYEQYF. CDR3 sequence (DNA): TGTGCCAGCAGTCTGCTCGCGGCCCCCTACGAGCAGTACTTC.

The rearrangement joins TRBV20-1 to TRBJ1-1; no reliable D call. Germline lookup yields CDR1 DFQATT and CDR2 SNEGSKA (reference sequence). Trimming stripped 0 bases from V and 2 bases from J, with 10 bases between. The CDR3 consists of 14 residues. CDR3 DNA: TGCAGTGCTAGAGATCCACGTCGTAACACTGAAGCTTTCTTT. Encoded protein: CSARDPRRNTEAFF.

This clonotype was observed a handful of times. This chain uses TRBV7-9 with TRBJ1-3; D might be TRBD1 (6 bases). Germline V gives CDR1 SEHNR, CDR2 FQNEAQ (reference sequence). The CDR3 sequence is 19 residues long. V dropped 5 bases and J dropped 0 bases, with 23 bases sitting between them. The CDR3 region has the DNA TGTGCCAGCAGCCGCCCCAAACCTCACCAGGGGCTCTCTGGAAACACCATATATTTT. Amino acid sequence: CASSRPKPHQGLSGNTIYF.

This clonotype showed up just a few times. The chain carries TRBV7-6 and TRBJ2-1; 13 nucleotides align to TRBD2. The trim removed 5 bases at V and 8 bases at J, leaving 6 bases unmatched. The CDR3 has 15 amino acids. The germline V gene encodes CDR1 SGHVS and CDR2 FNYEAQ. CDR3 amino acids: CASSAYGTSGDEQFF. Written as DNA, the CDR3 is TGTGCCAGCAGCGCATATGGGACTAGCGGGGATGAGCAGTTCTTC.

The CDR3 DNA is TGTGCCAGCTCCCCGGGACAGGGGAACGAAAAACTGTTTTTT. Its translation: CASSPGQGNEKLFF. V gene TRBV12-3 or TRBV12-4 combines with J gene TRBJ1-4; 10 bases are shared with TRBD1. The CDR3 extends over 14 amino acids. Trimming removed 8 bases from V and 8 bases from J; junction bases left unmatched: 8.

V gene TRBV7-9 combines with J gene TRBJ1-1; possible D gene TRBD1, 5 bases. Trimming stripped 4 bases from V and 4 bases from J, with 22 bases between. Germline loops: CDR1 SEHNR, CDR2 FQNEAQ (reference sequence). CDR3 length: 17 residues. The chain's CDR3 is CASSSTRDDGRGTEAFF. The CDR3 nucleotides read TGTGCCAGCAGCTCCACCCGGGACGACGGCCGGGGCACTGAAGCTTTCTTT. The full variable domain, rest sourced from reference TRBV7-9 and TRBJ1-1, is DTGVSQNPRHKITKRGQNVTFRCDPISEHNRLYWYRQTLGQGPEFLTYFQNEAQLEKSRLLSDRFSAERPKGSFSTLEIQRTEQGDSAMYLCASSSTRDDGRGTEAFFGQGTRLTVV.

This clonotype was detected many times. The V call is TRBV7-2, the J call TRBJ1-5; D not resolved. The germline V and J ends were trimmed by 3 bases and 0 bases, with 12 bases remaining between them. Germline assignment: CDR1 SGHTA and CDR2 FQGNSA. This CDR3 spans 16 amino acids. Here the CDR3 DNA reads TGTGCCAGCAGCTTTAGCCGACCATATAGCAATCAGCCCCAGCATTTT. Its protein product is CASSFSRPYSNQPQHF.

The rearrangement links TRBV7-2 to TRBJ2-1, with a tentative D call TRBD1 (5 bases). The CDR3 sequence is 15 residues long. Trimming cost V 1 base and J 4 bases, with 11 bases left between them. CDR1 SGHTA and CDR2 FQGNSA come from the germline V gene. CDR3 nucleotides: TGTGCCAGCAGCTTAGGGGGCCAGGAGTACAATGAGCAGTTCTTC. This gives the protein CASSLGGQEYNEQFF.